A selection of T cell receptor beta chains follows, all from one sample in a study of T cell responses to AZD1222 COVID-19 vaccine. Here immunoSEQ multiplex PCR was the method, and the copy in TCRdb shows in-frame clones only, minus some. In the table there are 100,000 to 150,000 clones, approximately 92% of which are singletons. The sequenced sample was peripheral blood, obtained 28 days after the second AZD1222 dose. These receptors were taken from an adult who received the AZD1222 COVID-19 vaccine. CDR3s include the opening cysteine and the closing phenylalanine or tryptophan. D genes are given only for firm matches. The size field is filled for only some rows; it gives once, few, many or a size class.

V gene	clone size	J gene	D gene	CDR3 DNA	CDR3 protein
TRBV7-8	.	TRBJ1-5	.	TGTGCCAGCAGTCCCGGGGGGGGGTCCCCTAATCAGCCCCAGCATTTT	CASSPGGGSPNQPQHF
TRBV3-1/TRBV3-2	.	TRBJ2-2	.	TGTGCCAGCAGCTTGAGACTACCCAGGACCGGGGAGCTGTTTTTT	CASSLRLPRTGELFF
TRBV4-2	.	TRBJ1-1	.	TGTGCCAGCAGCCAAGAGGACACAAAAAGAACTGAAGCTTTCTTT	CASSQEDTKRTEAFF
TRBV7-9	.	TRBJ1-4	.	TGTGCCAGCAGCTTTTCCCCGCCGGATGAAAAACTGTTTTTT	CASSFSPPDEKLFF
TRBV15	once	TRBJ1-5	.	TGTGCCACCAGCAGAGAGAAGGGGCGGCAGCCCCAGCATTTT	CATSREKGRQPQHF
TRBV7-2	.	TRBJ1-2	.	TGTGCCAGCAGCTTTTCGGAAAGCTATGGCTACACCTTC	CASSFSESYGYTF
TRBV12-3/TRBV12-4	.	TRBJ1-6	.	TGTGCCAGCAGTTTTGGGCAGCCAAGGCCCCTCCACTTT	CASSFGQPRPLHF
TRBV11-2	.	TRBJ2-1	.	TGTGCCAGCAGCTTAGGGACAGTGAATGAGCAGTTCTTC	CASSLGTVNEQFF
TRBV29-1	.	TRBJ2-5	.	TGCAGCGTTCGGGGCGGGCAAGAGACCCAGTACTTC	CSVRGGQETQYF
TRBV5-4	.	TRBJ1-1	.	TGTGCCAGCAGCTTTGACAGCACTGAAGCTTTCTTT	CASSFDSTEAFF
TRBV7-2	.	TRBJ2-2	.	TGTGCCAGCAGCTTATACGGGGGCAGGGTGTCGGCCGGGGAGCTGTTTTTT	CASSLYGGRVSAGELFF
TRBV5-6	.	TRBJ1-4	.	TGTGCCAGCAGCTTGGCAGGGGCGGGTGAAAAACTGTTTTTT	CASSLAGAGEKLFF
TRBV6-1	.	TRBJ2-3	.	TGTGCCAGCAGTGAAGCGCTTCGGAGGTGGGCAGATACGCAGTATTTT	CASSEALRRWADTQYF
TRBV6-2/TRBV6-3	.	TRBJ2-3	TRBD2	TGTGCCAGCAGTTACAGCGGGAGGACAGATACGCAGTATTTT	CASSYSGRTDTQYF
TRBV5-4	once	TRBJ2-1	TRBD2	TGTGCCAGCAGCTTCGGAGCGGGAGATGTGTACAATGAGCAGTTCTTC	CASSFGAGDVYNEQFF
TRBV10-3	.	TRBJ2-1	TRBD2	TGTGCCATCAGGGCTAGCGGGGGGTTAGGGGATGAGCAGTTCTTC	CAIRASGGLGDEQFF
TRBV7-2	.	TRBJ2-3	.	TGTGCCAGCAGCCCCGGGTGGCTAGAAACTAGCACAGATACGCAGTATTTT	CASSPGWLETSTDTQYF
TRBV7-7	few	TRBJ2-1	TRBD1	TGTGCTAGCAGCGTGGGGACAGGTCCCAACAATGAGCAGTTCTTC	CASSVGTGPNNEQFF
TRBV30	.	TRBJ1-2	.	TGTGCCTGGAGGTTCGAGGGGCGAAACTATGGCTACACCTTC	CAWRFEGRNYGYTF
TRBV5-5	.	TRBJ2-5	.	TGTGCCAGCAGGTTCATCCGGACTGATCAAGAGACCCAGTACTTC	CASRFIRTDQETQYF
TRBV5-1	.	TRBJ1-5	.	TGCGCCAGCAGCAGGCAGGAGACTCGGACCCGCAATCAGCCCCAGCATTTT	CASSRQETRTRNQPQHF
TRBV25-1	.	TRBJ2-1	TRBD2	TGTGCCAGCAGTGAATCCGGGACTAAGAACAACAATGAGCAGTTCTTC	CASSESGTKNNNEQFF
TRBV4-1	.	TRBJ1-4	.	TGCGCCAGCAGCCAAGGGGCCAGGGGATATAATGAAAAACTGTTTTTT	CASSQGARGYNEKLFF
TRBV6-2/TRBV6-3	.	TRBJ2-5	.	TGTGCCAGCAGCTTCCAAGAGACCCAGTACTTC	CASSFQETQYF
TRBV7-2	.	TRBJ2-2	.	TGTGCCAGCAGCCCTTATGTTGGCTCACCGACCGGGGAGCTGTTTTTT	CASSPYVGSPTGELFF
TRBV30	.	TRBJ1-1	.	TGTGCCTGGAGGCGGAACACTGAAGCTTTCTTT	CAWRRNTEAFF
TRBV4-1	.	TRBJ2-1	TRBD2	TGCGCCAGCAGCCAAGCGGCTAGCGGGCGTTACAATGAGCAGTTCTTC	CASSQAASGRYNEQFF
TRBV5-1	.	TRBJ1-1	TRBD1	TGCGCCAGCAGCTTGGCCGGGACAGAGAACACTGAAGCTTTCTTT	CASSLAGTENTEAFF
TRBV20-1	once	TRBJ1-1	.	TGCAGTGCTAGAGATCAGACTGAAGCTTTCTTT	CSARDQTEAFF